These 13 T cell receptor beta chains were all obtained from the same sample, sequenced in a study of cytomegalovirus exposure and HLA in healthy donors. Repertoires were generated with immunoSEQ multiplex PCR, while TCRdb's copy carries only in-frame clones and drops some. The table has about 120,000 clones, 75% to 90% seen once; the top ten hold around 1.1%. The specimen was PBMCs. All receptors come from a woman in her late teens or twenties in good health and CMV-seronegative.

This chain links TRBV28 with TRBJ2-7; 7 bases agree with TRBD2. V dropped 4 bases and J dropped 0; count of bases not matched to a gene: 6. Germline lookup yields CDR1 MDHEN and CDR2 SYDVKM. CDR3 length equals 15 residues. The CDR3 spells CASSYSRGDSYEQYV. As DNA, the CDR3 is TGTGCCAGCAGTTACTCCCGGGGGGACTCCTACGAGCAGTACGTC.

The chain has TRBV19 and TRBJ2-3, with TRBD1 matching 9 bases. This CDR3 spans 14 amino acids. The germline V gene encodes CDR1 LNHDA and CDR2 SQIVND (reference sequence). Losses at the gene ends were 6 bases for V and 3 bases for J; bases not matched to a gene: 4. In nucleotides, the CDR3 is TGTGCCAGTAGCCCGGGACAGGGAACAGATACGCAGTATTTT. Translation: CASSPGQGTDTQYF.

The rearrangement uses TRBV18 and TRBJ2-5, with 8 nucleotides matching TRBD2. The V gene's germline CDR1 is KGHSH and CDR2 LQKENI. The CDR3 is made up of 13 amino acids. J lost 2 bases, V lost 10 bases, and 6 bases had no gene match. For the CDR3, the DNA is TGTGCCACCAGCGGGAGTCGTCAAGAGACCCAGTACTTC. Amino acids: CATSGSRQETQYF.

This chain joins TRBV5-5 and TRBJ1-5; no clear D. Per the germline V gene, CDR1 is SGHKS and CDR2 is YYEKEE (reference sequence). The CDR3 has 14 residues. Trimming removed 0 bases at V and 3 bases at J, with 7 bases between. CDR3 nucleotides: TGTGCCAGCAGCTTGGCCGGGGTCAATCAGCCCCAGCATTTT. Protein product: CASSLAGVNQPQHF.

This chain joins TRBV2 and TRBJ2-5; D is uncertain. From germline, CDR1 is SNHLY and CDR2 FYNNEI. The V end was cut by 2 bases, the J end by 5 bases, with 12 bases between. CDR3 length equals 14 residues. The chain's CDR3 is CASSELPFGETQYF. CDR3 bases: TGTGCCAGCAGTGAACTACCCTTCGGTGAGACCCAGTACTTC.

The chain is built from TRBV6-5 and TRBJ2-1; TRBD2 is a possible D gene (5 bases). The CDR3 runs to 13 residues. V shed 10 bases and J shed 3 bases, with 13 bases lying between them. CDR1 and CDR2 (germline): MNHEY, SVGAGI. Written as DNA, the CDR3 is TGTGCCACCACCGGGGAAGTCTACAATGAGCAGTTCTTC. Its translation: CATTGEVYNEQFF.

This chain joins TRBV6-6 and TRBJ2-3, with a possible D match to TRBD2 (7 bases). Germline CDR1 and CDR2: MNHNY and SVGAGI (reference sequence). CDR3 length: 15 amino acids. Trimming shortened V by 3 bases and J by 1 base, and 11 bases separated the two germline ends. This chain's CDR3 is CASSYGGGGTDTQYF. CDR3 DNA sequence: TGTGCCAGCAGTTATGGGGGGGGCGGCACAGATACGCAGTATTTT.

The gene calls are TRBV27 and TRBJ2-2; perhaps TRBD2 as D (5 bases). V lost 1 base and J 3 bases, leaving 15 bases between the germline ends. This CDR3 has 17 residues. The V gene's germline CDR1 is MNHEY and CDR2 SMNVEV (reference sequence). In nucleotides, the CDR3 is TGTGCCAGCAGTTTATATTTTCTGAGGGCGGACACCGGGGAGCTGTTTTTT. Amino acids: CASSLYFLRADTGELFF.

The V and J genes are TRBV5-1 and TRBJ2-2; 7 nucleotides line up with TRBD1. V dropped 5 bases and J dropped 0; count of bases not matched to a gene: 4. The germline V gene has CDR1 SGHRS and CDR2 YFSETQ. The CDR3 covers 15 residues. The chain's CDR3 is CASRSGTANTGELFF. CDR3 DNA sequence: TGCGCCAGCAGGTCTGGGACAGCGAACACCGGGGAGCTGTTTTTT.

V and J are TRBV5-6 and TRBJ2-2; D perhaps matches TRBD2 (6 bases). V lost 0 bases and J 3 bases, leaving 15 bases between the germline ends. Looked up from germline, CDR1 is SGHDT and CDR2 is YYEEEE. The length of the CDR3 is 17 residues. This chain's CDR3 is CASSLVGGIGHTGELFF. The CDR3 coding sequence is TGTGCCAGCAGCTTGGTCGGCGGGATAGGTCACACCGGGGAGCTGTTTTTT.

Note on this clone: Its ends do not fully match the called genes, so a read error is possible. This chain uses TRBV20-1 with TRBJ2-1; 8 bases match TRBD2. Per germline, CDR1 DFQATT and CDR2 SNEGSKA (reference sequence). CDR3 size: 9 residues. The CDR3 spells CSPRGGKVF. The DNA for the CDR3 is TGCAGCCCACGGGGGGGGAAGGTCTTC.

This clone has only one observation. The V gene is TRBV6-4, the J gene TRBJ1-5; tentatively, D is TRBD1 (6 bases). Trimming removed 6 bases from V and 4 bases from J, with 13 bases in between. This CDR3 is 14 amino acids long. In germline, CDR1 is MRHNA, CDR2 SNTAGT. The CDR3 coding sequence is TGTGCCAGCAGAGGACAGTACCCAAATCAGCCCCAGCATTTT. Protein product: CASRGQYPNQPQHF.

This sequence joins TRBV6-4 and TRBJ2-7, with D maybe TRBD2 (6 bases). Germline V lookup: CDR1 MRHNA, CDR2 SNTAGT. This CDR3 has 14 amino acids. V lost 6 bases to trimming and J lost 4 bases, with 16 bases between them. CDR3 protein: CASRGLGGTYEQYF. The CDR3 DNA is TGTGCCAGCAGAGGACTGGGCGGGACTTACGAGCAGTACTTC.